The 17 T cell receptor beta chains below all came from one sample that was sequenced in a study of OX40 agonist ivuxolimab in advanced cancers. Clones were sequenced by immunoSEQ multiplex PCR, and TCRdb holds only the in-frame ones, with some missing. Among approximately 46,000 clones listed, approximately 88% were seen once. The sequences come from CD4+ or CD8+ T cells sorted from blood, collected in a trial of the OX40 agonist ivuxolimab. All receptors come from an adult with an advanced solid tumor such as melanoma, head and neck, liver or kidney cancer.

With regard to this clone: One junction end disagrees with the germline gene, perhaps due to a read error. V and J are TRBV11-2 and TRBJ2-7; D gene uncertain. Germline lookup yields CDR1 SGHAT and CDR2 FQNNGV. The CDR3 has 12 residues. The CDR3 DNA sequence: TGTGCCAGCAGATTAGGAATCTACGAGCAGTACTTC. Encoded protein: CASRLGIYEQYF.

The V call is TRBV19, the J call TRBJ1-1, with D unresolved. The CDR3 totals 13 residues. V shed 3 bases and J shed 5 bases, with 10 bases lying between them. Germline assignment: CDR1 LNHDA and CDR2 SQIVND (reference sequence). The CDR3 protein is CASSMVPNTEAFF. CDR3 nucleotide sequence: TGTGCCAGTAGTATGGTTCCGAATACTGAAGCTTTCTTT.

J is TRBJ2-2 and V is TRBV7-9; 10 bases line up with TRBD1. CDR1 SEHNR and CDR2 FQNEAQ come from the germline V gene (reference sequence). Unmatched junction bases numbered 13, after V lost 7 bases and J lost 2 bases. This CDR3 spans 18 amino acids. The CDR3 DNA reads TGTGCCAGCACCCCTGGGTGGGACAGGGGTTTTAACACCGGGGAGCTGTTTTTT. This gives the protein CASTPGWDRGFNTGELFF.

The genes are TRBV6-1 and TRBJ1-5, with D tentatively TRBD1 (5 bases). The length of the CDR3 is 14 residues. The germline V gene has CDR1 MNHNS and CDR2 SASEGT. Trimming removed 8 bases from V and 0 bases from J, with 11 bases in between. DNA for the CDR3: TGTGCCAGCTCGGGGGGACTTAGCAATCAGCCCCAGCATTTT. It translates to CASSGGLSNQPQHF.

The V and J genes are TRBV7-3 and TRBJ2-3, with D perhaps matching TRBD2 (6 bases). Germline V gene sequence: CDR1 SGHTA, CDR2 FQGTGA. Deletions cut 4 bases from V and 5 bases from J, with 13 bases between. This CDR3 region has 14 residues. The CDR3 reads CASSSSGTGDTQYF. CDR3 in DNA: TGTGCCAGCAGCTCCTCCGGGACTGGAGATACGCAGTATTTT. The full variable domain, in which reference TRBV7-3 and TRBJ2-3 provide the parts outside the CDR3, is GAGVSQTPSNKVTEKGKYVELRCDPISGHTALYWYRQSLGQGPEFLIYFQGTGAADDSGLPNDRFFAVRPEGSVSTLKIQRTERGDSAVYLCASSSSGTGDTQYFGPGTRLTVL.

The chain combines TRBV4-2 with TRBJ2-2; D is unclear. CDR1 LGHNA and CDR2 YNFKEQ come from the germline V gene. V was trimmed by 1 base and J by 7 bases, leaving 4 bases between them. CDR3 length equals 12 residues. The CDR3 nucleotides are TGTGCCAGCAGCCAAGGGGGCGGGGAGCTGTTTTTT. Residues: CASSQGGGELFF.

This sequence joins TRBV4-3 and TRBJ2-5; TRBD2 agrees at 15 bases. From germline, CDR1 is LGHNA and CDR2 YSLEER. The CDR3 has 18 amino acids. V dropped 0 bases and J dropped 2; count of bases not matched to a gene: 4. DNA for the CDR3: TGCGCCAGCAGCCAAGATGGGGGGACTAGCGGGAGGCAAGAGACCCAGTACTTC. Its translation: CASSQDGGTSGRQETQYF.

The genes are TRBV9 and TRBJ2-1, with unresolved D. The CDR3 has 15 amino acids. Germline values: CDR1 SGDLS, CDR2 YYNGEE. Trimming cost V 0 bases and J 8 bases, with 15 bases left between them. Written as DNA, the CDR3 is TGTGCCAGCAGCGTAGAGGGCTTACCCCCAGATGAGCAGTTCTTC. Encoded protein: CASSVEGLPPDEQFF.

This chain joins TRBV6-1 and TRBJ1-4; 7 positions match TRBD1. CDR3 length equals 14 residues. Germline CDR1 is MNHNS and CDR2 is SASEGT. Trimming at V came to 5 bases and at J to 3 bases, leaving 3 bases not matched to a gene. The CDR3 reads CASSWTGPNEKLFF. The CDR3 DNA follows: TGTGCCAGCAGTTGGACAGGTCCTAATGAAAAACTGTTTTTT.

The J gene is TRBJ2-1, the V gene TRBV10-3, with TRBD1 identical over 10 bases. Looked up from germline, CDR1 is ENHRY and CDR2 is SYGVKD. CDR3 length: 16 residues. The ends lost 6 bases at V and 1 base at J; junction bases unmatched: 6. The CDR3 sequence: CAIRDRGNPSYNEQFF. CDR3 DNA: TGTGCCATCAGGGACAGGGGGAACCCATCCTACAATGAGCAGTTCTTC.

By sample share, this clone is medium-sized. The J gene is TRBJ1-1, the V gene TRBV9, with TRBD1 matching over 7 bases. Germline V gene data show CDR1 as SGDLS and CDR2 as YYNGEE. The V segment lost 4 bases and the J segment 1 base; nucleotides outside the gene matches: 7. This CDR3 spans 15 amino acids. The DNA for the CDR3 is TGTGCCAGCAGCACGGGACAGTTAACGAACACTGAAGCTTTCTTT. Residues: CASSTGQLTNTEAFF.

The genes are TRBV5-4 and TRBJ2-7; TRBD1 agrees at 8 bases. CDR3 size: 14 residues. Unmatched junction bases numbered 4, after V lost 0 bases and J lost 5 bases. Germline V gives CDR1 SGHNT, CDR2 YYREEE (reference sequence). The CDR3 DNA reads TGTGCCAGCAGCTTGGGCGGACAGGGAAACGAGCAGTACTTC. The encoded protein is CASSLGGQGNEQYF.

This sequence joins TRBV9 and TRBJ1-2; the D gene is possibly TRBD1 (6 bases). In germline, CDR1 is SGDLS, CDR2 YYNGEE. The V gene lost 1 base and the J gene lost 4 bases, with 26 bases spanning the gap. The CDR3 loop spans 19 amino acids. DNA for the CDR3: TGTGCCAGCAGCGTATCATCGGGGGCAACGACCGCGACGATCTATGGCTACACCTTC. It yields the protein CASSVSSGATTATIYGYTF.

This clone was observed once. The chain joins TRBV9 to TRBJ2-5; D is unclear. Germline V CDR1 and CDR2: SGDLS, YYNGEE. Trimming cost V 1 base and J 5 bases, with 9 bases left between them. CDR3 length: 13 amino acids. The CDR3, as DNA: TGTGCCAGCAGCGTAAATCGGGCGGAGACCCAGTACTTC. It translates to CASSVNRAETQYF. Full variable domain (rest looked up from reference TRBV9 and TRBJ2-5): DSGVTQTPKHLITATGQRVTLRCSPRSGDLSVYWYQQSLDQGLQFLIQYYNGEERAKGNILERFSAQQFPDLHSELNLSSLELGDSALYFCASSVNRAETQYFGPGTRLLVL.

V is TRBV15 and J is TRBJ2-2, with D perhaps assigned TRBD1 or TRBD2 (5 bases each). The germline V gene encodes CDR1 LNHNV and CDR2 YYDKDF (reference sequence). The CDR3 covers 14 residues. V lost 3 bases and J 3 bases, leaving 8 bases between the germline ends. This chain's CDR3 is CATSRGRDTGELFF. As DNA, the CDR3 is TGTGCCACCAGCAGGGGACGGGACACCGGGGAGCTGTTTTTT.

This chain links TRBV5-1 with TRBJ2-2; D unresolved. This CDR3 spans 15 amino acids. Germline CDR1 reads SGHRS; CDR2 reads YFSETQ. V lost 5 bases and J 1 base, leaving 12 bases between the germline ends. As DNA, the CDR3 is TGCGCCAGCAGGCAGGAACAGAGGAACACCGGGGAGCTGTTTTTT. It specifies CASRQEQRNTGELFF. Based on the CDR3 plus reference TRBV5-1 and TRBJ2-2, the full variable domain is KAGVTQTPRYLIKTRGQQVTLSCSPISGHRSVSWYQQTPGQGLQFLFEYFSETQRNKGNFPGRFSGRQFSNSRSEMNVSTLELGDSALYLCASRQEQRNTGELFFGEGSRLTVL.

The chain is built from TRBV25-1 and TRBJ2-7; 9 bases match TRBD1. Germline values: CDR1 MGHDK, CDR2 SYGVNS. V gave up 4 bases and J gave up 5 bases; unmatched junction bases: 9. This CDR3 region has 15 residues. This chain's CDR3 is CASSASGQGFHEQYF. CDR3 bases: TGTGCCAGCAGTGCATCGGGACAGGGTTTCCACGAGCAGTACTTC.